This entry lists 26 T cell receptor beta chains sequenced from one sample in a study of CD8 T cells in ankylosing spondylitis. The study, taken as a whole, reports: A TCR beta motif made of about 8 highly homologous variants seemed typical of ankylosing spondylitis blood.

Their target antigens are unknown. TCRdb processed the 5' RACE reads anew with MiXCR; each CDR3 protein has one entry. Counted here are about 540,000 distinct CDR3 sequences, roughly 12% occurring once; the ten biggest clones make up approximately 6.3%. Input material: blood, either unsorted or a sorted T cell fraction (not recorded which). These receptors came from a male donor with ankylosing spondylitis.

This clonotype was found a few times. The rearrangement uses TRBV7-9 and TRBJ2-3; 8 bases fit TRBD2. CDR1 is SEHNR and CDR2 is FQNEAQ in the germline V gene (reference sequence). The J segment lost 0 bases and the V segment lost 2 bases, leaving 4 bases of the junction unmatched. The CDR3 is made up of 16 amino acids. The CDR3 sequence is CASSLWLAGSTDTQYF. Written as DNA, the CDR3 is TGTGCCAGCAGCTTATGGCTAGCGGGTAGCACAGATACGCAGTATTTT.

The table lists this clonotype with a few counts. This chain connects TRBV20-1 to TRBJ2-2; the D is unclear. This CDR3 region has 10 residues. CDR1 is DFQATT, CDR2 SNEGSKA, per germline (reference sequence). Trimming left V 3 bases short and J 6 bases short, with 2 bases between. The CDR3 loop is CSASAGELFF. CDR3 nucleotides: TGCAGTGCTAGTGCCGGGGAGCTGTTTTTT.

The rearrangement links TRBV9 to TRBJ1-2; no firm D call. Deletions cut 4 bases from V and 4 bases from J, with 17 bases between. Germline V lookup: CDR1 SGDLS, CDR2 YYNGEE. This CDR3 spans 15 amino acids. The CDR3 here is CASSKDGSLSYGYTF. CDR3 nucleotides: TGTGCCAGCAGCAAGGACGGATCCTTAAGCTATGGCTACACCTTC.

This clonotype was found a few times. The V and J genes are TRBV24-1 and TRBJ2-2, with D tentatively TRBD1 or TRBD2 (6 bases each). Trimming removed 1 base at V and 3 bases at J, with 11 bases between. Germline assignment: CDR1 KGHDR and CDR2 SFDVKD. The CDR3 length is 16 residues. CDR3 in DNA: TGTGCCACCAGTGATTTTAGGGGGGCGGACACCGGGGAGCTGTTTTTT. It yields the protein CATSDFRGADTGELFF.

The CDR3 DNA sequence: TGTGCCACCAGCAGAGATGGGACAGGGGGTAGGGAGACCCAGTACTTC. Translation gives CATSRDGTGGRETQYF. This chain connects TRBV15 to TRBJ2-5; 11 nucleotides agree with TRBD1. V was clipped by 0 bases and J by 5 bases; unmatched bases: 5. The CDR3 totals 16 residues. CDR1 and CDR2 (germline): LNHNV, YYDKDF (reference sequence).

The chain employs TRBV6-1 and TRBJ2-3; D remains unclear. Trimming left V 6 bases short and J 4 bases short, with 20 bases between. Germline V lookup: CDR1 MNHNS, CDR2 SASEGT. This CDR3 has 16 amino acids. The CDR3 DNA reads as TGTGCCAGCAGCCCTAAACGCTACTTAGGAGCAGATACGCAGTATTTT. It is translated as CASSPKRYLGADTQYF.

The V and J genes are TRBV6-5 and TRBJ1-1, with D possibly matching TRBD1 (6 bases). Germline-derived CDR1 and CDR2 are MNHEY and SVGAGI. The V end lost 2 bases, the J end lost 6 bases, and 13 bases lay between the germline ends. This CDR3 has 14 amino acids. CDR3 loop: CASSYTIQGPEAFF. The CDR3, as DNA: TGTGCCAGCAGTTACACAATACAGGGTCCTGAAGCTTTCTTT.

This clonotype was detected only a few times. CDR3 bases: TGTGCCAGCAGCTTAGTGGTTTTACAGGACCAGCCCCAGCATTTT. Residues: CASSLVVLQDQPQHF. The chain employs TRBV7-2 and TRBJ1-5; TRBD1 is a possible D gene (5 bases). Looked up from germline, CDR1 is SGHTA and CDR2 is FQGNSA. There are 15 residues in the CDR3. V was pared by 1 base and J by 7 bases, with 14 bases between.

This clonotype came up a few times. The chain joins TRBV20-1 to TRBJ2-3; no firm D call. V was trimmed by 6 bases and J by 1 base, leaving 11 bases between them. This CDR3 comprises 13 residues. Germline CDR1 and CDR2: DFQATT and SNEGSKA (reference sequence). The chain's CDR3 is CSAQLIGTDTQYF. Here the CDR3 DNA reads TGCAGTGCCCAGTTAATCGGCACAGATACGCAGTATTTT.

This chain links TRBV7-6 with TRBJ2-5; tentative D call: TRBD2 (7 bases). Germline V lookup: CDR1 SGHVS, CDR2 FNYEAQ. The CDR3 is 15 residues long. Trimming removed 1 base at V and 4 bases at J, with 13 bases between. The CDR3 DNA is TGTGCCAGCAGCTTAGGACTAGGGGGGGTAGAGACCCAGTACTTC. Its translation is CASSLGLGGVETQYF.

This chain connects TRBV25-1 to TRBJ1-6; D perhaps matches TRBD1 (6 bases). The CDR3 is 14 amino acids. Trimming took 4 bases from V and 7 from J, leaving 11 bases between them. Germline lookup yields CDR1 MGHDK and CDR2 SYGVNS. CDR3 residues: CASSGRGQNSPLHF. The CDR3 DNA reads TGTGCCAGCAGTGGCAGGGGCCAAAATTCACCCCTCCACTTT.

V usage is TRBV7-8 and J usage is TRBJ2-3; the match to TRBD2 covers 7 bases. The CDR3 is 17 amino acids. With 4 bases clipped from V and 0 bases from J, the junction kept 10 bases outside the gene matches. CDR1 and CDR2 (germline): SGHVS, FQNEAQ. The CDR3 DNA is TGTGCCAGCAGCTCCCTGCGGTCTAGCGGAAGCACAGATACGCAGTATTTT. Its translation is CASSSLRSSGSTDTQYF.

This chain connects TRBV9 to TRBJ2-4; TRBD1 agrees at 9 bases. The junction had 10 bases not matched to a gene; V was cut back by 3 bases and J by 0 bases. The CDR3 totals 18 residues. Germline loops: CDR1 SGDLS, CDR2 YYNGEE. The CDR3: CASSAAWGQGLAKNIQYF. The DNA of the CDR3 is TGTGCCAGCAGCGCCGCCTGGGGACAGGGACTAGCCAAAAACATTCAGTACTTC.

This clonotype was seen a handful of times. The V and J genes are TRBV11-2 and TRBJ2-1; 8 nucleotides align to TRBD2. The V segment lost 5 bases and the J segment 16 bases; nucleotides outside the gene matches: 16. The germline V gene encodes CDR1 SGHAT and CDR2 FQNNGV. The CDR3 extends over 14 amino acids. CDR3 in DNA: TGTGCCAGCAGCCTCGGGGGGGGTGCCAGGGAAAGTTTCTTC. Protein product: CASSLGGGARESFF.

This clonotype showed up just a few times. Since no conserved phenylalanine or tryptophan closes the CDR3, a read error is the likely cause. It is unclear where the CDR3 begins or ends on the DNA, so no DNA is shown, and the CDR3 is as TCRdb lists it. V usage is TRBV5-1 and J usage is TRBJ2-7. From its first to its last residue, the CDR3 has 10 amino acids. The germline CDR1 and CDR2 sequences are SGHRS and YFSETQ. CDR3: CASSADWHFG.

This clonotype was counted at least ten times. A read error may account for a junction end that differs from germline. The chain employs TRBV7-2 and TRBJ2-1; D gene unclear. Germline values: CDR1 SGHTA, CDR2 FQGNSA. The CDR3 is 14 residues long. This chain's CDR3 is CASSLGGSYNEQFF. The CDR3 nucleotides are TGTGCCAGCAGTTTAGGTGGATCCTACAATGAGCAGTTCTTC.

There are a few counts of this clonotype. The chain combines TRBV7-2 with TRBJ2-4, with 7 bases that match TRBD2. CDR3 length: 18 amino acids. J lost 3 bases, V lost 0 bases, and 11 bases had no gene match. The germline CDR1 and CDR2 sequences are SGHTA and FQGNSA. The DNA for the CDR3 is TGTGCCAGCAGCTTAGCGTTCGTTGGGGGGGGAGACAAAAACATTCAGTACTTC. Translated: CASSLAFVGGGDKNIQYF.

V is TRBV24-1 and J is TRBJ2-2, with TRBD1 identical over 11 bases. The CDR3 spans 17 residues. J lost 4 bases, V lost 3 bases, and 6 bases had no gene match. CDR1 is KGHDR and CDR2 is SFDVKD in the germline V gene. The CDR3, as DNA: TGTGCCACCAGTGATCCCGGGACAGGGGGTAGCACCGGGGAGCTGTTTTTT. It encodes CATSDPGTGGSTGELFF.

This clonotype occurred many times. The V gene is TRBV28, the J gene TRBJ2-2, with TRBD2 identical over 11 bases. V shed 5 bases, J shed 1 base, and the junction held 6 bases outside the gene matches. This CDR3 is built from 17 residues. The germline gives CDR1 MDHEN, CDR2 SYDVKM. CDR3 loop: CASSPLGLAVNTGELFF. The CDR3, as DNA: TGTGCCAGCAGTCCCCTGGGACTAGCGGTGAACACCGGGGAGCTGTTTTTT.

J is TRBJ1-1 and V is TRBV9; D is perhaps TRBD1 (5 bases). The CDR3 consists of 13 residues. Per the germline V gene, CDR1 is SGDLS and CDR2 is YYNGEE. This chain's CDR3 is CASGTALGTEAFF. The DNA for the CDR3 is TGTGCGAGCGGGACGGCCCTGGGCACTGAAGCTTTCTTT.

The rearrangement uses TRBV29-1 and TRBJ2-3; 9 bases map to TRBD1. In germline, CDR1 is SQVTM, CDR2 ANQGSEA. This CDR3 spans 15 amino acids. J was trimmed by 6 bases and V by 2 bases; bases with no gene match: 9. CDR3 coding DNA: TGCAGCGTTGAAACCGACAGGGGGACTTGGGATACGCAGTATTTT. This encodes CSVETDRGTWDTQYF.

This chain connects TRBV20-1 to TRBJ1-5, with 7 bases aligning to TRBD1. Per germline, CDR1 DFQATT and CDR2 SNEGSKA (reference sequence). This CDR3 contains 14 residues. Unmatched junction bases numbered 5, after V lost 6 bases and J lost 0 bases. The CDR3 sequence: CSARQGPSNQPQHF. CDR3 DNA sequence: TGCAGTGCACGACAGGGACCTAGCAATCAGCCCCAGCATTTT.

This clonotype was detected only a few times. This rearrangement joins TRBV6-1 to TRBJ2-5; D ambiguous. CDR3 length: 15 residues. V gave up 6 bases and J gave up 4 bases, with 18 bases separating them. Looked up from germline, CDR1 is MNHNS and CDR2 is SASEGT. In DNA form, the CDR3 reads TGTGCCAGCAGCGATCCCCCAGTCGGGCGAGAGACCCAGTACTTC. Amino acid sequence: CASSDPPVGRETQYF.

This clonotype turned up a few times. The rearrangement uses TRBV2 and TRBJ1-1; the D gene is possibly TRBD1 (5 bases). V lost 3 bases, J lost 6 bases, and 11 bases lay in between. The germline gives CDR1 SNHLY, CDR2 FYNNEI. The CDR3 loop spans 13 amino acids. CDR3 bases: TGTGCCAGCAGTGACTGGGACCCTCCTGAAGCTTTCTTT. Translation gives CASSDWDPPEAFF.

The J gene is TRBJ1-3, the V gene TRBV14; D remains unclear. This CDR3 contains 13 residues. From germline, CDR1 is SGHDN and CDR2 FVKESK. V was clipped by 5 bases and J by 0 bases, with 5 bases between them. The CDR3 DNA follows: TGTGCCAGCAGCATCAGCTCTGGAAACACCATATATTTT. Translation: CASSISSGNTIYF.

The CDR3 DNA reads TGCAGTGCTGACCGGACTAGTGAGTCCTACGAGCAGTACTTC. It encodes CSADRTSESYEQYF. The chain recombines TRBV20-1 with TRBJ2-7, with TRBD2 matching over 7 bases. This CDR3 has 14 residues. Germline V lookup: CDR1 DFQATT, CDR2 SNEGSKA (reference sequence). V lost 5 bases and J lost 1; bases outside the gene matches: 8.